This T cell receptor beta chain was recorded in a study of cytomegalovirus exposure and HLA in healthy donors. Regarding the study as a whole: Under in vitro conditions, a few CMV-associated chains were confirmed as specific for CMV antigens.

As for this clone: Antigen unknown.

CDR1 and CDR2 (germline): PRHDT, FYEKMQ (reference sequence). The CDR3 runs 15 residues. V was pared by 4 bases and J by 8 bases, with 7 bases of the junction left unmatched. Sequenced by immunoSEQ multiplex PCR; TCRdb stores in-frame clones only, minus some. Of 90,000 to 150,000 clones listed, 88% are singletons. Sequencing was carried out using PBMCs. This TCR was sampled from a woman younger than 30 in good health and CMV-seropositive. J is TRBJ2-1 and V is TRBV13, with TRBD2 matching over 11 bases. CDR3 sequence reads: CASSSVAGGAHEQFF. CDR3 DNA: TGTGCCAGCAGCTCAGTAGCGGGAGGGGCTCATGAGCAGTTCTTC.